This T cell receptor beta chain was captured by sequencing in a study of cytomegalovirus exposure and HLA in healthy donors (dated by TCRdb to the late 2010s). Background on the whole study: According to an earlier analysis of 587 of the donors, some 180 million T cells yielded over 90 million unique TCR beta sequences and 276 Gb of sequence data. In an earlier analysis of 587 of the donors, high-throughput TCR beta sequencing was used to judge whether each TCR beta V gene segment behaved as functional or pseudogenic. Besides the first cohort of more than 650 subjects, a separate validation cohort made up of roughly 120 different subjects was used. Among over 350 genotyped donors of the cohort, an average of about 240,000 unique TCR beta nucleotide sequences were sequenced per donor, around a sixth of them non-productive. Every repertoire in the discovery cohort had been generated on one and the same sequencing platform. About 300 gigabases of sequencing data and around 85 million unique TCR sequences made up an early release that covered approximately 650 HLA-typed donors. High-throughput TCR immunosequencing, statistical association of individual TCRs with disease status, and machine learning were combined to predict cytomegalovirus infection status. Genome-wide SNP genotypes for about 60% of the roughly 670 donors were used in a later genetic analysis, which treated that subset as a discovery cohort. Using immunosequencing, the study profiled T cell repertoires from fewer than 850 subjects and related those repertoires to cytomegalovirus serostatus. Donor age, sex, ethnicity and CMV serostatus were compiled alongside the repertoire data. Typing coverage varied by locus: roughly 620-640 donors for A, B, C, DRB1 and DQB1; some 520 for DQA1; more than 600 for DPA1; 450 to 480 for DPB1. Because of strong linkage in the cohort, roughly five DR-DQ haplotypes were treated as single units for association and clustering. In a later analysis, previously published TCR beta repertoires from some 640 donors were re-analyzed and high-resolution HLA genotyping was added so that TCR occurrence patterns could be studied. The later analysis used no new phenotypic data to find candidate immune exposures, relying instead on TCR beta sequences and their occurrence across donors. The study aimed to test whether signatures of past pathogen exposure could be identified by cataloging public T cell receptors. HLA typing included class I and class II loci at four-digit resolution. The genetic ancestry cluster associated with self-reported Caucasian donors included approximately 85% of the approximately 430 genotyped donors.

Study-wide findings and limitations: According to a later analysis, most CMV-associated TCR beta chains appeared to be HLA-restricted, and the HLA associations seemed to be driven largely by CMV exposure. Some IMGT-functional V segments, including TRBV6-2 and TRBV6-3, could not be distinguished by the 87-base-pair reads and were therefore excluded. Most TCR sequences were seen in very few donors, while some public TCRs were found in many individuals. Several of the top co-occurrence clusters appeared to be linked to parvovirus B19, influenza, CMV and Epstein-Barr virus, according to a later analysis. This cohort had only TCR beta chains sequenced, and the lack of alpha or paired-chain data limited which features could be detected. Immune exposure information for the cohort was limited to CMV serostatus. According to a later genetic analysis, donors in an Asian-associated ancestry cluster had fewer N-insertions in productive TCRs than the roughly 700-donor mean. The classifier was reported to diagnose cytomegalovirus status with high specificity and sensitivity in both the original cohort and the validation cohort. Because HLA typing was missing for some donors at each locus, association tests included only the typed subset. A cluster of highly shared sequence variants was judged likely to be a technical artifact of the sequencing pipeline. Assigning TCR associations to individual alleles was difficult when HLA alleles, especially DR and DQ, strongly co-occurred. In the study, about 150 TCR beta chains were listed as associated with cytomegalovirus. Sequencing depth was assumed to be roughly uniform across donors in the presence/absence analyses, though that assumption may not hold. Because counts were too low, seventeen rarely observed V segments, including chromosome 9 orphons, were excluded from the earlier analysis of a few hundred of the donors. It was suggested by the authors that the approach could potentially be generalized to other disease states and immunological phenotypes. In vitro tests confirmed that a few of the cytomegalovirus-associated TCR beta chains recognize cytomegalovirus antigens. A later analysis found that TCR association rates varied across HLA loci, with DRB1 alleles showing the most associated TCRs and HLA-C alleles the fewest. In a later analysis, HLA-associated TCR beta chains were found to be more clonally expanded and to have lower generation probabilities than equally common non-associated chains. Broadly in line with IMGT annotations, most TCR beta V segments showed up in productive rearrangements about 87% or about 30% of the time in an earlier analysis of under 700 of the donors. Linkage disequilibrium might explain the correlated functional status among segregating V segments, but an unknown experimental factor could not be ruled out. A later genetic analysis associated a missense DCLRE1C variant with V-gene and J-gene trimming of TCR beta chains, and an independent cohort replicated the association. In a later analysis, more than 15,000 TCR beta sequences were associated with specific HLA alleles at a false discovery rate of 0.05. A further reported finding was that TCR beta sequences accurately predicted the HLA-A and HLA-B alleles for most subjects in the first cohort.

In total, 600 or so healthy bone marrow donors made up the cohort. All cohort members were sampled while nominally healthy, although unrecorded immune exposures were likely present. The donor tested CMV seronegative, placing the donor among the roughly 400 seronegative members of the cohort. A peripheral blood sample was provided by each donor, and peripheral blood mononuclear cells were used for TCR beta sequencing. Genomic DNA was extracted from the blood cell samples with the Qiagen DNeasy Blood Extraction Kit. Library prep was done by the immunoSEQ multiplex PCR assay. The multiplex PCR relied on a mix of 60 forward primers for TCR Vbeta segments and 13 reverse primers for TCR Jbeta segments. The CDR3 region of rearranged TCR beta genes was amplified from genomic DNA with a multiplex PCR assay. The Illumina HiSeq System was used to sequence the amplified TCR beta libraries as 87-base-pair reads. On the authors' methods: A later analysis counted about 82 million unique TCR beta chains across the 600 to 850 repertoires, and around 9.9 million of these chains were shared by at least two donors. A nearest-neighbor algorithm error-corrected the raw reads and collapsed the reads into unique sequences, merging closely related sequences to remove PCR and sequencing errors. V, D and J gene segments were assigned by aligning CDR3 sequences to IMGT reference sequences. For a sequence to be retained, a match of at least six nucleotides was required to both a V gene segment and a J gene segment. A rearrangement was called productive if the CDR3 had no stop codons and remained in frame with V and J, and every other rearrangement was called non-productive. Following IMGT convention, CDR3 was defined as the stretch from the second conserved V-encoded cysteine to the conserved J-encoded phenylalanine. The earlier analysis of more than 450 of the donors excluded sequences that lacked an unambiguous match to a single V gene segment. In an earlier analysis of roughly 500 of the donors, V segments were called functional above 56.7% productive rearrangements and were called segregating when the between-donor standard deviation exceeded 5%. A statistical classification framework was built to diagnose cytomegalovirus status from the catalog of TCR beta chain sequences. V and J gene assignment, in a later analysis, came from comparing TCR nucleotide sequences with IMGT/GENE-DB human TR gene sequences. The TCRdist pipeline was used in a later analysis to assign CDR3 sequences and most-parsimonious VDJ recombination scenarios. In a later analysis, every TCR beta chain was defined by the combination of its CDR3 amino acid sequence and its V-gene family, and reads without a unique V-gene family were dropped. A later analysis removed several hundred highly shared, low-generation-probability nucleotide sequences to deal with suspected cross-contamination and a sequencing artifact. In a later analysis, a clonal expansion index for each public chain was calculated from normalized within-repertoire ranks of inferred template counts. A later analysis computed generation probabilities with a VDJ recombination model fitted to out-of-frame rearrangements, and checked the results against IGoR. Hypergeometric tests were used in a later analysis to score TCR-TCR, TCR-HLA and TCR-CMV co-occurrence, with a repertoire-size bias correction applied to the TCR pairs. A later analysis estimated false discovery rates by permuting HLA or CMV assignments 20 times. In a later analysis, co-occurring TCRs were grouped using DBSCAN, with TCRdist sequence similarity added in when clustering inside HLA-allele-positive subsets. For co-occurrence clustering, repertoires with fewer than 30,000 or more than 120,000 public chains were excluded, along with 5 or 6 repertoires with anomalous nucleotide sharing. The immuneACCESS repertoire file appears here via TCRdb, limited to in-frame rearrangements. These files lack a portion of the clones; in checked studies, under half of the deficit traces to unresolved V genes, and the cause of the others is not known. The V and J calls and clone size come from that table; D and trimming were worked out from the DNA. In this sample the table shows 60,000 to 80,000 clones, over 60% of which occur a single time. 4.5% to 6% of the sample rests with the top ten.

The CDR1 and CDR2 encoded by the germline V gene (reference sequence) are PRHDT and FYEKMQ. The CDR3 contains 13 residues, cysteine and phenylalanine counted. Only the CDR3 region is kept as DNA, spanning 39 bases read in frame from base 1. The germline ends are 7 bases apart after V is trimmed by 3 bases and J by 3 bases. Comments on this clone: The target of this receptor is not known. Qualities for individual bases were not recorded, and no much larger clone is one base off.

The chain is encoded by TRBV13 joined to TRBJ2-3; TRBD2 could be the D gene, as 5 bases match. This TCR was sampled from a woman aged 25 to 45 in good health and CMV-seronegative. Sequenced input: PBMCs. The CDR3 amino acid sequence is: CASSFGITDTQYF. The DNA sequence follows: TGTGCCAGCAGCTTCGGGATAACAGATACGCAGTATTTT.